The 6 T cell receptor beta chains in this list originate from one sample, sequenced in a study of CXCR3-negative and CXCR3-positive naive CD8 T cells. Study-wide findings and caveats: CXCR3-positive naive cells carried more hydrophobic TRB CDR3s than CXCR3-negative ones.

The TRB cDNA libraries were prepared by 5' RACE with UMI labels. TCRdb reprocessed the 5' RACE reads and reports one entry per CDR3 protein, with no DNA. The table for this sample gives 150,000 to 170,000 distinct CDR3 sequences. Antigen specificity for these receptors is unknown. The specimen sequenced was naive CXCR3+ CD8+ T cells from blood. Described subset: CD45RO-CCR7+CD27+CD95- naive CD8+ T cells expressing CXCR3 (TNR3+). The receptor source for this set is a human donor in good health. Some clones in this sample may be carry-over from other donors' samples.

V is TRBV20-1 and J is TRBJ2-7; TCRdb proposes TRBD2, but this gene call is untestable without DNA. Germline CDR1 DFQATT, CDR2 SNEGSKA (reference sequence). This CDR3 spans 14 amino acids. CDR3 loop: CSASRTIPSYEQYF.

V gene TRBV9 combines with J gene TRBJ1-1; lacking DNA, the TRBD1 call made by TCRdb goes unchecked. The germline V gene has CDR1 SGDLS and CDR2 YYNGEE. This CDR3 comprises 15 residues. This CDR3 reads CASSFPGTGGTEAFF.

The chain carries TRBV12-3 or TRBV12-4 and TRBJ2-1; as DNA is missing, the TRBD2 call by TCRdb cannot be tested. The CDR3 runs to 13 residues. Here the CDR3 reads CASRQGLSNEQFF.

The CDR3 region is CASSPQTGGRYNEQFF. The genes are TRBV12-3 or TRBV12-4 and TRBJ2-1; TCRdb returns TRBD1, unconfirmable since there is no DNA. This CDR3 is 16 amino acids long.

The V and J genes are TRBV5-4 and TRBJ2-5; the TCRdb call, TRBD2, lacks DNA for checking. CDR1 and CDR2 (germline): SGHNT, YYREEE (reference sequence). The CDR3 consists of 15 residues. The CDR3 sequence: CASSLEGLAAETQYF.

The chain employs TRBV4-1 and TRBJ1-6; TCRdb selects TRBD1, and the lack of DNA leaves this call unchecked. CDR1 and CDR2 (germline): MGHRA, YSYEKL. The CDR3 has 17 residues. CDR3 sequence reads: CASSQEFSGVYNSPLHF.